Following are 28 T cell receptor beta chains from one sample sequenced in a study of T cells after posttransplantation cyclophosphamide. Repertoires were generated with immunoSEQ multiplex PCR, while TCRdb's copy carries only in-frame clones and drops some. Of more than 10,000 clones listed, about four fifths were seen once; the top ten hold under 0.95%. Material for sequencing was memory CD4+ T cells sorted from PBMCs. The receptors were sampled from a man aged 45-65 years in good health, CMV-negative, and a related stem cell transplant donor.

This CDR3 reads CASSRRGDLYYNEQFF. The CDR3 DNA is TGTGCCAGTAGTCGTCGCGGGGACCTCTATTACAATGAGCAGTTCTTC. This chain uses TRBV19 with TRBJ2-1; weak D call: TRBD2 (6 bases). Germline V lookup: CDR1 LNHDA, CDR2 SQIVND (reference sequence). With 5 bases removed from V and 4 bases from J, the gap between germline ends came to 18 bases. CDR3 length equals 16 residues.

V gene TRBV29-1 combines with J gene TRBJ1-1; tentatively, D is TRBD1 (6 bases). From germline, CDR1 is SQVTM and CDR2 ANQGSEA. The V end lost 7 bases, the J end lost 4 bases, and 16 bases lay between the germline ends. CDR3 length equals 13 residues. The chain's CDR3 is CSGIRQASTEAFF. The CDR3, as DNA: TGCAGCGGGATCAGACAGGCGAGCACTGAAGCTTTCTTT.

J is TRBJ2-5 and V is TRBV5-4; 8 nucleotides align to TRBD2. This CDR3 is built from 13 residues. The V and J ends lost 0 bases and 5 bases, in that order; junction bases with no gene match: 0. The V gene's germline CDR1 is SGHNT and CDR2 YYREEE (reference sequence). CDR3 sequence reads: CASSLGGGETQYF. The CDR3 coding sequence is TGTGCCAGCAGCTTGGGCGGGGGGGAGACCCAGTACTTC.

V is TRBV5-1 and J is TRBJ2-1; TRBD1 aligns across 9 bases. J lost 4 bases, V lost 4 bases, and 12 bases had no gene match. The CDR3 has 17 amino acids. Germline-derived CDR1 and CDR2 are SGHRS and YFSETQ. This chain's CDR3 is CASSPTDRGFGYNEQFF. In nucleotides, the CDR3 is TGCGCCAGCAGCCCCACGGACAGGGGCTTCGGGTACAATGAGCAGTTCTTC.

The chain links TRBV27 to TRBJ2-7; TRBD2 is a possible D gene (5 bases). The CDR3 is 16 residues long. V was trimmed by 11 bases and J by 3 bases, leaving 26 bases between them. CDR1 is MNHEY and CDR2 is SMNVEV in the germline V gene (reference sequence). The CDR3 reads CAVPRAHFLSNYEQYF. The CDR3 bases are TGTGCCGTCCCGCGGGCCCACTTCCTATCCAACTACGAGCAGTACTTC.

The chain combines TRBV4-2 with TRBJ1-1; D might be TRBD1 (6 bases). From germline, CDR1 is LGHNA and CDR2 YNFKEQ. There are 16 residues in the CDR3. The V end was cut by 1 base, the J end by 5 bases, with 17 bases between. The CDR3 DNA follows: TGTGCCAGCAGCCAAGGGGGACGGGGGGCATGGACTGAAGCTTTCTTT. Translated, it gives CASSQGGRGAWTEAFF.

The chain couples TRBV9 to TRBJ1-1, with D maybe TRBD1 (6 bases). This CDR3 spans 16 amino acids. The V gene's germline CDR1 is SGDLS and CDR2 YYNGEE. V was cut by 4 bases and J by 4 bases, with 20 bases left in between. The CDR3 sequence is CASSHEGAGEGTEAFF. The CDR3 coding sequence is TGTGCCAGCAGCCACGAGGGCGCAGGGGAAGGCACTGAAGCTTTCTTT. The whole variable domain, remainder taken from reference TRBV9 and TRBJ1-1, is DSGVTQTPKHLITATGQRVTLRCSPRSGDLSVYWYQQSLDQGLQFLIQYYNGEERAKGNILERFSAQQFPDLHSELNLSSLELGDSALYFCASSHEGAGEGTEAFFGQGTRLTVV.

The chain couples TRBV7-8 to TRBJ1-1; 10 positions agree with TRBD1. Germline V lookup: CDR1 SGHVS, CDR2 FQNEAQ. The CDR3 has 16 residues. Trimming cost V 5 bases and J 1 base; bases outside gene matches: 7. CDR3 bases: TGTGCCAGCAGCCGCCGGGACAGGGGATCGAACACTGAAGCTTTCTTT. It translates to CASSRRDRGSNTEAFF. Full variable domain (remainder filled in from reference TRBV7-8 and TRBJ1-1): GAGVSQSPRYKVAKRGQDVALRCDPISGHVSLFWYQQALGQGPEFLTYFQNEAQLDKSGLPSDRFFAERPEGSVSTLKIQRTQQEDSAVYLCASSRRDRGSNTEAFFGQGTRLTVV.

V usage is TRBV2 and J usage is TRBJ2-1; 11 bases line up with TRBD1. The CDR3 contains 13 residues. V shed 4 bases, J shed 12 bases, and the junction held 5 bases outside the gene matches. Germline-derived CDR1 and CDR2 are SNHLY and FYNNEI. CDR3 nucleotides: TGTGCCAGCAGTGGTGGGACAGGGGGTCTGCAGTTCTTC. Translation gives CASSGGTGGLQFF.

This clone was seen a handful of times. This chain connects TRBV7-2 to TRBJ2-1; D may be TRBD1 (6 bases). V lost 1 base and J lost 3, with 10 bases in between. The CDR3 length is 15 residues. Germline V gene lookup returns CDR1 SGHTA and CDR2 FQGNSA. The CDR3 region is CASSLGQGNYNEQFF. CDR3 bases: TGTGCCAGCAGCTTAGGTCAGGGGAACTACAATGAGCAGTTCTTC.

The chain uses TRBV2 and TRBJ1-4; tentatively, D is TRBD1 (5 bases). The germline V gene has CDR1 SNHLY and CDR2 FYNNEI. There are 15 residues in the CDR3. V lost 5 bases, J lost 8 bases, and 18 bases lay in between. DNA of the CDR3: TGTGCCAGCAGTTACATCCCCGGGGGTAGAGAAAAACTGTTTTTT. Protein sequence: CASSYIPGGREKLFF.

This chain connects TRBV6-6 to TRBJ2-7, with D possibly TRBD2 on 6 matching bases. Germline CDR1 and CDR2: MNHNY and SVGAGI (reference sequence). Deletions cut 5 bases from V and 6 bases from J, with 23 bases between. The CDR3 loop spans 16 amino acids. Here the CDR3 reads CASSTRGRVGTSEQYF. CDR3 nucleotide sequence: TGTGCCAGCAGTACTCGGGGACGAGTTGGGACTTCCGAGCAGTACTTC.

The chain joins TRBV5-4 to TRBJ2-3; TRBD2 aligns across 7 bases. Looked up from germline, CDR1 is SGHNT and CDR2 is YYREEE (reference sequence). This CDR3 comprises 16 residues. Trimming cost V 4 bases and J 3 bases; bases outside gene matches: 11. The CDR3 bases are TGTGCCAGCAGCGAGGGAGGGGCGCGGAGGACAGATACGCAGTATTTT. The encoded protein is CASSEGGARRTDTQYF.

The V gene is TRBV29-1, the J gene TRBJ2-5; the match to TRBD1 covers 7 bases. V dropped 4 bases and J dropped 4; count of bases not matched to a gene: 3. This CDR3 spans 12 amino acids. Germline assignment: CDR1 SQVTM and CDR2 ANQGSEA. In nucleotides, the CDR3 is TGCAGCGTTGGAGGGGGCGGAGAGACCCAGTACTTC. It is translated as CSVGGGGETQYF.

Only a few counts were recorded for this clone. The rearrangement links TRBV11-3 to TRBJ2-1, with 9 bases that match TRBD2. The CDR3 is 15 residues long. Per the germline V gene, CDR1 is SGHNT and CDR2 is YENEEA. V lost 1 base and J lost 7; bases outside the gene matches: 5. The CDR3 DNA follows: TGTGCCAGCAGCTTAGGGGCGGGGGGGCCGAATGAGCAGTTCTTC. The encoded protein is CASSLGAGGPNEQFF.

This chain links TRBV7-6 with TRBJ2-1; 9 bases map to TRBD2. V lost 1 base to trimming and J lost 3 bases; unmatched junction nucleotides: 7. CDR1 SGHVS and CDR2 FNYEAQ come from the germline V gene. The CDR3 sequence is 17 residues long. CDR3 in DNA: TGTGCCAGCAGCTTAGAGGCTAGCGGGATAGACTACAATGAGCAGTTCTTC. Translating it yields CASSLEASGIDYNEQFF.

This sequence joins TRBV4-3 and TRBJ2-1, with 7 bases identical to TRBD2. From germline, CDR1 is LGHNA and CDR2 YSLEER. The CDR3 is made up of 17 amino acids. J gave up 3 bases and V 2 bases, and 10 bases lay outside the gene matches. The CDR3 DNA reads TGCGCCAGCAGCCAATTAACGGGGACTACGGGCTACAATGAGCAGTTCTTC. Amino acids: CASSQLTGTTGYNEQFF.

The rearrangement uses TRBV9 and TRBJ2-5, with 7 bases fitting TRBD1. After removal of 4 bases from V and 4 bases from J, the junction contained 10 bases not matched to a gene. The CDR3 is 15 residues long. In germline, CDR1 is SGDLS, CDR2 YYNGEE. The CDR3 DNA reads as TGTGCCAGCAGCTTGAGGGGGCTAGCAGGAGAGACCCAGTACTTC. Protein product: CASSLRGLAGETQYF.

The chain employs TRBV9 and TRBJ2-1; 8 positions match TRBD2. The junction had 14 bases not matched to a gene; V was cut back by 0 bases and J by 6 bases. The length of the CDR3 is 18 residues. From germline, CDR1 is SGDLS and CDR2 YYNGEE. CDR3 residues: CASSVAGGSGRASNEQFF. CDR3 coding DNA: TGTGCCAGCAGCGTAGCGGGCGGTTCCGGGAGGGCCTCCAATGAGCAGTTCTTC. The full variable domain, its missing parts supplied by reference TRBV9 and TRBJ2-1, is DSGVTQTPKHLITATGQRVTLRCSPRSGDLSVYWYQQSLDQGLQFLIQYYNGEERAKGNILERFSAQQFPDLHSELNLSSLELGDSALYFCASSVAGGSGRASNEQFFGPGTRLTVL.

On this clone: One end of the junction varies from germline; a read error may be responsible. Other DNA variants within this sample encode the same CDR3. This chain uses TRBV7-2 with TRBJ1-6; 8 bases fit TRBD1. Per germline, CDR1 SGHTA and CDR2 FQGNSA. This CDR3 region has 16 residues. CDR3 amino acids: CASSPQGTGFNSPLHF. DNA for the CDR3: TGTGCCAGCAGCCCCCAAGGGACAGGCTTTAATTCCCCCCTCCACTTT.

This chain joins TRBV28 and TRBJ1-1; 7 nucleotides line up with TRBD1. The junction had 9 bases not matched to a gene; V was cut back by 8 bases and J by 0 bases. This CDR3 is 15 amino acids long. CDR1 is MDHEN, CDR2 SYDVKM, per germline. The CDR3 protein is CASPGQEVMNTEAFF. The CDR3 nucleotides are TGTGCCAGCCCAGGACAGGAAGTCATGAACACTGAAGCTTTCTTT.

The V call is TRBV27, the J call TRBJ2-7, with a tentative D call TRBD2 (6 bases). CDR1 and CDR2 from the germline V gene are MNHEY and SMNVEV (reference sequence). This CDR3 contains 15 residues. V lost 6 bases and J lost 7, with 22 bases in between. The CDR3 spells CASSSPMAGWGEQYF. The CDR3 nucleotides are TGTGCCAGCAGCTCACCCATGGCGGGATGGGGTGAGCAGTACTTC.

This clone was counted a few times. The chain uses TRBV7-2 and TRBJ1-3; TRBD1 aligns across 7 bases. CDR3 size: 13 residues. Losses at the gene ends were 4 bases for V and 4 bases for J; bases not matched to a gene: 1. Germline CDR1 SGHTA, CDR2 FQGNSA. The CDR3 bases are TGTGCCAGCAGCTCACAGGGGGGAAACACCATATATTTT. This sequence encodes CASSSQGGNTIYF.

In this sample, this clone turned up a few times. In DNA, the CDR3 is TGCGCCAGCGGGGGGGGGCCCTACGAGCAGTACTTC. Protein sequence: CASGGGPYEQYF. V and J are TRBV10-2 and TRBJ2-7, with TRBD2 as a possible D gene (7 bases). This CDR3 has 12 amino acids. V was cut by 8 bases and J by 2 bases, with 10 bases left in between. The germline V gene has CDR1 WSHSY and CDR2 SAAADI.

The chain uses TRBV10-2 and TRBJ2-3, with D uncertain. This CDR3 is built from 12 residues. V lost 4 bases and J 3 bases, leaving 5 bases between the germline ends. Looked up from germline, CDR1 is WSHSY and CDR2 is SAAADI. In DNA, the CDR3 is TGCGCCAGCAGTGGACTTACAGATACGCAGTATTTT. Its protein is CASSGLTDTQYF.

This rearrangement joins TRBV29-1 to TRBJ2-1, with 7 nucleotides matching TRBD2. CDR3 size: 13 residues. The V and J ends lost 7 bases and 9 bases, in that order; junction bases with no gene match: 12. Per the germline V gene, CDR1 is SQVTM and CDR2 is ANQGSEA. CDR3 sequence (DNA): TGCAGCGCCCCAACCCCCACGGGGGGTGAGCAGTTCTTC. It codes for CSAPTPTGGEQFF.

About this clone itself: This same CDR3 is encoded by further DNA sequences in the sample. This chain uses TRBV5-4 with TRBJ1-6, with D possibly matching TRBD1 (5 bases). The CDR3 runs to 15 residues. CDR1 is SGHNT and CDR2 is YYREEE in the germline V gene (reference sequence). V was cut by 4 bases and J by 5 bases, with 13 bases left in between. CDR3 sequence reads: CASSEGLRDNSPLHF. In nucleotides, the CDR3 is TGTGCCAGCAGCGAGGGACTCCGCGATAATTCACCCCTCCACTTT.

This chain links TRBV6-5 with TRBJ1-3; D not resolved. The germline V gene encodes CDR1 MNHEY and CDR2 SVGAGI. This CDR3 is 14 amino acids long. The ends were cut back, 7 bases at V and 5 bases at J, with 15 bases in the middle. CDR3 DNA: TGTGCCAGCAACCCGGGGATGCGGCGAAACACCATATATTTT. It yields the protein CASNPGMRRNTIYF.